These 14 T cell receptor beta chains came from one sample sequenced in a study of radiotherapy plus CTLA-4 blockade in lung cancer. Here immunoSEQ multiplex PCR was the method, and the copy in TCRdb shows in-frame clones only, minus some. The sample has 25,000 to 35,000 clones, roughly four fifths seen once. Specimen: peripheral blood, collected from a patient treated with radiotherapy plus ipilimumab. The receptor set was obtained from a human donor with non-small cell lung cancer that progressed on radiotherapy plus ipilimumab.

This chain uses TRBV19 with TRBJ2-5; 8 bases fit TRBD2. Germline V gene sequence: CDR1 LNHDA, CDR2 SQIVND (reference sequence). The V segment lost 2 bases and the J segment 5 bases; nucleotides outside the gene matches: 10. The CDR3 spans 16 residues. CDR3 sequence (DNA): TGTGCCAGTAGTATAACCTGGACTAGCCGAGGTGAGACCCAGTACTTC. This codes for CASSITWTSRGETQYF. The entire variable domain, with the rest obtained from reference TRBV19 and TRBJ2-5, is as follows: DGGITQSPKYLFRKEGQNVTLSCEQNLNHDAMYWYRQDPGQGLRLIYYSQIVNDFQKGDIAEGYSVSREKKESFPLTVTSAQKNPTAFYLCASSITWTSRGETQYFGPGTRLLVL.

The CDR3 DNA follows: TGTGCCAGCAGTTACATGGGGCGCGGTGCAGATACGCAGTATTTT. Residues: CASSYMGRGADTQYF. The V gene is TRBV6-5, the J gene TRBJ2-3; D is perhaps TRBD1 (5 bases). The CDR3 has 15 residues. The V end was cut by 2 bases, the J end by 4 bases, with 13 bases between. Germline CDR1 MNHEY, CDR2 SVGAGI.

CDR3 amino acids: CASTETVDNEKLFF. The DNA of the CDR3 is TGTGCCAGCACCGAGACAGTCGATAATGAAAAACTGTTTTTT. The chain recombines TRBV7-9 with TRBJ1-4; D might be TRBD1 (5 bases). The CDR3 is 14 residues long. Trimming stripped 7 bases from V and 4 bases from J, with 13 bases between. In germline, CDR1 is SEHNR, CDR2 FQNEAQ (reference sequence). Full variable domain (remainder filled in from reference TRBV7-9 and TRBJ1-4): DTGVSQNPRHKITKRGQNVTFRCDPISEHNRLYWYRQTLGQGPEFLTYFQNEAQLEKSRLLSDRFSAERPKGSFSTLEIQRTEQGDSAMYLCASTETVDNEKLFFGSGTQLSVL.

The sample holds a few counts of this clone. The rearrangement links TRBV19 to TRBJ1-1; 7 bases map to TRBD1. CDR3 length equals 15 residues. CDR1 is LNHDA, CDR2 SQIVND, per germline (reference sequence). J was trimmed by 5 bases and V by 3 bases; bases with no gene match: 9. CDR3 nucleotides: TGTGCCAGTAGTATTGAAGAGGGGGCGCGAACTGAAGCTTTCTTT. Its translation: CASSIEEGARTEAFF.

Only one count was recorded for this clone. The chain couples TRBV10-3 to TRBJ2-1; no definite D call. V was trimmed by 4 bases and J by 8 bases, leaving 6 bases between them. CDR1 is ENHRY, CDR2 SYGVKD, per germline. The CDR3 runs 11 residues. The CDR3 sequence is CAISGLDEQFF. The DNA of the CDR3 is TGTGCCATCAGTGGGCTAGATGAGCAGTTCTTC.

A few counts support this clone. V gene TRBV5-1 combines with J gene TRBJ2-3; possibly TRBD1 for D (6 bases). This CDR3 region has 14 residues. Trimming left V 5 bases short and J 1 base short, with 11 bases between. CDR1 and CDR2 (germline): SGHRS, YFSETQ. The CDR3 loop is CASRVAGGTDTQYF. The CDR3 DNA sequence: TGCGCCAGCAGGGTGGCAGGGGGCACAGATACGCAGTATTTT.

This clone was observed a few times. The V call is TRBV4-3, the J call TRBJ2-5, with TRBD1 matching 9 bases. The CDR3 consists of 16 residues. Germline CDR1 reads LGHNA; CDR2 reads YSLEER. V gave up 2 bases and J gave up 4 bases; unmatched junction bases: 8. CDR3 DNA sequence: TGCGCCAGCAGCCAACAACAGGGGGCGGTGGGAGAGACCCAGTACTTC. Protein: CASSQQQGAVGETQYF.

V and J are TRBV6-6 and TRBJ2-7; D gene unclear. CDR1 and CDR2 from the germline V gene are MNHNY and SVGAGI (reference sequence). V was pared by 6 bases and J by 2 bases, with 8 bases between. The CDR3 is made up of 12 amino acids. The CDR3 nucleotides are TGTGCCAGCAGCTCCAGTACCTACGAGCAGTACTTC. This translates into CASSSSTYEQYF.

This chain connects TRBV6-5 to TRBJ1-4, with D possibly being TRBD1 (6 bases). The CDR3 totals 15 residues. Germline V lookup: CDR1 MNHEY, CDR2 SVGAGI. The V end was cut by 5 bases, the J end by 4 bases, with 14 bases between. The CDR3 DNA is TGTGCCAGCAGTCCTGGACAGTCTTTTAATGAAAAACTGTTTTTT. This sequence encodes CASSPGQSFNEKLFF.

The CDR3 DNA sequence: TGCGCCAGCAGCTTGGCCCCGTTGCAGGTTCAAGAGACCCAGTACTTC. It translates to CASSLAPLQVQETQYF. This sequence joins TRBV5-1 and TRBJ2-5; D is unresolved. Germline lookup yields CDR1 SGHRS and CDR2 YFSETQ. The germline V and J ends were trimmed by 0 bases and 2 bases, with 14 bases remaining between them. This CDR3 is built from 16 residues. The full variable domain, its missing parts supplied by reference TRBV5-1 and TRBJ2-5, is KAGVTQTPRYLIKTRGQQVTLSCSPISGHRSVSWYQQTPGQGLQFLFEYFSETQRNKGNFPGRFSGRQFSNSRSEMNVSTLELGDSALYLCASSLAPLQVQETQYFGPGTRLLVL.

The CDR3 bases are TGTGCCACCAATACGGGGAGCGGGGGGGGAACCGGGGAGCTGTTTTTT. This gives the protein CATNTGSGGGTGELFF. The chain couples TRBV2 to TRBJ2-2, with 10 bases matching TRBD2. This CDR3 region has 16 residues. After removal of 10 bases from V and 5 bases from J, the junction contained 13 bases not matched to a gene. Per the germline V gene, CDR1 is SNHLY and CDR2 is FYNNEI.

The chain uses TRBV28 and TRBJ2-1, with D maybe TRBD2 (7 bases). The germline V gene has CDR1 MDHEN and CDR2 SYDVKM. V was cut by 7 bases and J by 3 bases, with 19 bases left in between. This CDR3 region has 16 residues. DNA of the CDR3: TGTGCCAGCATCCTCTCCCCGGGGGGCTTCTACAATGAGCAGTTCTTC. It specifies CASILSPGGFYNEQFF. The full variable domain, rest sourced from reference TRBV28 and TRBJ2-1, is DVKVTQSSRYLVKRTGEKVFLECVQDMDHENMFWYRQDPGLGLRLIYFSYDVKMKEKGDIPEGYSVSREKKERFSLILESASTNQTSMYLCASILSPGGFYNEQFFGPGTRLTVL.

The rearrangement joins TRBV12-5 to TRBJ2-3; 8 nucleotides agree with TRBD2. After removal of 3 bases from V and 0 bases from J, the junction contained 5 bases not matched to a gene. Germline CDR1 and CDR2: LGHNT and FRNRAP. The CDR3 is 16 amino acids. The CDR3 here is CASGLGVAGSTDTQYF. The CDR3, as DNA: TGTGCTAGTGGTTTAGGAGTAGCGGGGAGCACAGATACGCAGTATTTT.

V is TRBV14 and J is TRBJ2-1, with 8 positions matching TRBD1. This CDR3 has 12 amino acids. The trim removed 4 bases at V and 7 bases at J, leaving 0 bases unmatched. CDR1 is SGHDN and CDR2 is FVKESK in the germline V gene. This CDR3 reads CASSRQGNEQFF. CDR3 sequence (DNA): TGTGCCAGCAGCCGACAGGGGAATGAGCAGTTCTTC.